Listed below are T cell receptor beta chains from one sample, sequenced in a study of T cells in Graves' hyperthyroidism and ophthalmopathy. MiXCR, run by TCRdb on the multiplex PCR reads, gives a single entry per CDR3 protein. The data show about 740,000 distinct CDR3 sequences, around 15% seen once. Sequencing was performed on blood. The receptors derive from a woman younger than 35 with Graves' hyperthyroidism. The CDR3 runs from the conserved cysteine through the conserved F or W. The order of the fields is V gene, clone size, D gene, J gene, CDR3 protein, CDR3 DNA. A D gene is named only where the DNA matches it firmly. Clone sizes are given selectively: once, few, many, or a class where the clone is expanded.

>TRBV7-2|many|TRBD2|TRBJ2-1
CASSLARTSAYNEQFF
TGTGCCAGCAGCTTAGCGAGGACTAGCGCCTACAATGAGCAGTTCTTC
>TRBV28|many|NA|TRBJ2-1
CASSLRGNFYNEQFF
TGTGCCAGCAGCTTGAGGGGTAATTTTTACAATGAGCAGTTCTTC
>TRBV3-1|many|TRBD2|TRBJ2-7
CASSQLGLAGVGEQYF
TGTGCCAGCAGCCAGTTGGGACTAGCGGGAGTCGGCGAGCAGTACTTC
>TRBV7-9|many|NA|TRBJ1-4
CASRRTSTNEKLFF
TGTGCCAGCAGGCGGACATCAACTAATGAAAAACTGTTTTTT
>TRBV18|few|TRBD1|TRBJ1-6
CASSPGQVDNGSPLHF
TGTGCCAGCTCACCGGGACAGGTTGATAACGGTTCACCCCTCCACTTT
>TRBV6-1|many|NA|TRBJ1-2
CASNRPLNGRFYGYTF
TGTGCCAGCAACCGACCTTTAAATGGACGCTTCTATGGCTACACCTTC
>TRBV4-1|NA|NA|TRBJ2-5
CASSRRTDQETQYF
TGCGCCAGCAGCCGAAGGACAGATCAAGAGACCCAGTACTTC
>TRBV14|many|NA|TRBJ2-1
CASSQSGHSYNEQFF
TGTGCCAGCAGCCAATCGGGGCACTCCTACAATGAGCAGTTCTTC
>TRBV5-6|many|NA|TRBJ1-2
CASSFGKRREYGYTF
TGTGCCAGCAGCTTTGGAAAAAGACGAGAGTATGGCTACACCTTC
>TRBV7-2|NA|NA|TRBJ1-1
CASSLARNRQEVAFF
TGTGCCAGCAGCTTAGCCCGAAATCGACAGGAGGTGGCTTTCTTT
>TRBV20-1|many|TRBD2|TRBJ2-1
CSASGSSGSSYNEQFF
TGCAGTGCTAGTGGGTCAAGCGGGAGCTCCTACAATGAGCAGTTCTTC
>TRBV7-6|many|NA|TRBJ2-1
CASSPSLNYRDATYNEQFF
TGTGCCAGCAGCCCCTCCCTGAACTACCGGGACGCAACCTACAATGAGCAGTTCTTC